This entry lists 19 T cell receptor beta chains sequenced from one sample in a study of T-cell reconstitution after alpha-beta-depleted transplantation in children. Unique molecular identifiers were built into the TCRbeta library. From the PCR reads, TCRdb called clonotypes with MiXCR, one entry per CDR3 protein. The profile covers under 750,000 distinct CDR3 sequences, with around 23% appearing a single time and around 14% taken by the ten largest. This sample comprised PBMCs, mostly from graft donor cells, obtained 360 days after TCRalphabeta/CD19-depleted stem cell transplant. These receptors were taken from a boy under two years old who had a stem cell transplant for acute myeloid leukemia, so the T cells may come from the graft donor.

This sequence joins TRBV4-1 and TRBJ2-7; D unclear. Trimming pared 3 bases from V and 5 bases from J, leaving 17 bases between. CDR3 length equals 15 residues. Germline V CDR1 and CDR2: MGHRA, YSYEKL. CDR3 in amino acids: CASSQTGVRHDEQYF. In DNA, the CDR3 is TGCGCCAGCAGCCAGACCGGAGTGCGGCACGACGAGCAGTACTTC.

This clonotype has only a few counts. V is TRBV6-1 and J is TRBJ2-1; D gene unclear. The CDR3 is 13 amino acids. V gave up 6 bases and J gave up 1 base, with 7 bases separating them. The V gene's germline CDR1 is MNHNS and CDR2 SASEGT. In nucleotides, the CDR3 is TGTGCCAGCAGGGAACGATCCTACAATGAGCAGTTCTTC. Translated, it gives CASRERSYNEQFF.

The chain recombines TRBV20-1 with TRBJ2-3, with D possibly TRBD1 on 7 matching bases. The germline CDR1 and CDR2 sequences are DFQATT and SNEGSKA (reference sequence). Trimming took off 5 bases at V and 2 bases at J, with 14 bases between the two ends. The CDR3 totals 14 residues. The CDR3 DNA follows: TGCAGTGCTGGCGGGGACAGAGTCACAGATACGCAGTATTTT. Protein: CSAGGDRVTDTQYF.

The chain combines TRBV9 with TRBJ1-2; 7 bases match TRBD1. From germline, CDR1 is SGDLS and CDR2 YYNGEE. V dropped 4 bases and J dropped 3; count of bases not matched to a gene: 6. The CDR3 spans 14 residues. The CDR3 sequence is CASSPPGGDYGYTF. CDR3 coding DNA: TGTGCCAGCAGCCCGCCAGGGGGGGACTATGGCTACACCTTC.

The gene calls are TRBV10-3 and TRBJ1-1, with a weak D call TRBD1 (5 bases). With 6 bases removed from V and 4 bases from J, the gap between germline ends came to 12 bases. The CDR3 is 13 residues long. Germline V gene sequence: CDR1 ENHRY, CDR2 SYGVKD. Here the CDR3 reads CAIRGTAGTEAFF. The CDR3 nucleotides are TGTGCCATCAGAGGGACCGCCGGCACTGAAGCTTTCTTT.

The CDR3 reads CASSLVPGYTEAFF. The CDR3 region has the DNA TGTGCCAGCAGTTTAGTTCCGGGGTACACTGAAGCTTTCTTT. The V and J genes are TRBV12-3 or TRBV12-4 and TRBJ1-1, with D unclear. This CDR3 spans 14 amino acids. V shed 1 base and J shed 3 bases, with 9 bases lying between them.

This clonotype was found a few times. The chain couples TRBV18 to TRBJ1-4, with no clear D. The V end was cut by 2 bases, the J end by 0 bases, with 7 bases between. This CDR3 is built from 15 residues. CDR1 KGHSH and CDR2 LQKENI come from the germline V gene. CDR3 loop: CASSPRAATNEKLFF. The CDR3 bases are TGTGCCAGCTCACCAAGGGCGGCAACTAATGAAAAACTGTTTTTT.

The chain employs TRBV6-1 and TRBJ2-3, with a tentative D call TRBD2 (6 bases). Trimming left V 6 bases short and J 1 base short, with 20 bases between. The CDR3 loop spans 17 amino acids. Germline CDR1 MNHNS, CDR2 SASEGT. CDR3 bases: TGTGCCAGCAGATTGGACGCCTCGTCGGGGGGCACAGATACGCAGTATTTT. It codes for CASRLDASSGGTDTQYF.

This clonotype showed up just a few times. The rearrangement joins TRBV20-1 to TRBJ1-3; tentative D call: TRBD1 (6 bases). CDR1 and CDR2 (germline): DFQATT, SNEGSKA (reference sequence). V dropped 4 bases and J dropped 3 bases, with 19 bases sitting between them. The length of the CDR3 is 16 residues. The CDR3 bases are TGCAGTGCTACAGCGTTGGGGGGGCGCTTTGGAAACACCATATATTTT. Residues: CSATALGGRFGNTIYF.

This chain connects TRBV5-1 to TRBJ1-5; 10 bases fit TRBD1. The germline gives CDR1 SGHRS, CDR2 YFSETQ. There are 15 residues in the CDR3. V lost 3 bases to trimming and J lost 3 bases; unmatched junction nucleotides: 3. CDR3 DNA: TGCGCCAGCAGCTCGACAGGGGGCGTCAATCAGCCCCAGCATTTT. Its translation is CASSSTGGVNQPQHF. The full variable domain, rest sourced from reference TRBV5-1 and TRBJ1-5, is KAGVTQTPRYLIKTRGQQVTLSCSPISGHRSVSWYQQTPGQGLQFLFEYFSETQRNKGNFPGRFSGRQFSNSRSEMNVSTLELGDSALYLCASSSTGGVNQPQHFGDGTRLSIL.

This clonotype was counted once. The CDR3 does not close with the conserved phenylalanine or tryptophan, likely indicating a read error. V and J are TRBV4-2 and TRBJ1-5; 8 bases are shared with TRBD1. The CDR3 is 17 amino acids. V trimming: 7 bases; J trimming: 4 bases; junction bases outside the gene matches: 15. Germline CDR1 and CDR2: LGHNA and YNFKEQ. CDR3 protein: CASNLNLDRGRNQPQHY. CDR3 nucleotides: TGTGCCAGCAACCTAAACCTAGACAGGGGAAGGAATCAGCCCCAGCATTAT.

This clonotype has only a few counts. The chain is built from TRBV7-2 and TRBJ2-1; 9 nucleotides align to TRBD1. The CDR3 loop spans 16 amino acids. Unmatched junction bases numbered 5, after V lost 0 bases and J lost 5 bases. In germline, CDR1 is SGHTA, CDR2 FQGNSA. CDR3 residues: CASSLANRGQNNEQFF. The CDR3, as DNA: TGTGCCAGCAGCTTAGCAAACAGGGGGCAAAACAATGAGCAGTTCTTC.

J is TRBJ1-1 and V is TRBV12-3 or TRBV12-4, with D maybe TRBD1 (6 bases). This CDR3 has 13 amino acids. V was cut by 5 bases and J by 6 bases, with 13 bases left in between. DNA for the CDR3: TGTGCCAGCAGTCCCAGGGGCGCCGCTGAAGCTTTCTTT. Its translation is CASSPRGAAEAFF.

This sequence joins TRBV11-2 and TRBJ2-2, with D perhaps TRBD1 or TRBD2 (6 bases each). Germline-derived CDR1 and CDR2 are SGHAT and FQNNGV. V lost 1 base and J 4 bases, leaving 16 bases between the germline ends. This CDR3 spans 17 amino acids. DNA of the CDR3: TGTGCCAGCAGCTTAGGGGTTTCGGGGGCTGCCACCGGGGAGCTGTTTTTT. This translates into CASSLGVSGAATGELFF.

This clonotype has a count of ten or more. V is TRBV6-5 and J is TRBJ2-1, with 8 bases matching TRBD1. Per the germline V gene, CDR1 is MNHEY and CDR2 is SVGAGI. The CDR3 runs 13 residues. After removal of 6 bases from V and 10 bases from J, the junction contained 8 bases not matched to a gene. The CDR3 DNA follows: TGTGCCAGCAGAATCCCAGGGGGCGACGAGCAGTTCTTC. It specifies CASRIPGGDEQFF.

CDR3 nucleotides: TGCAGTGCTAGCTGGGAGGGGGAGACCCAGTACTTC. It yields the protein CSASWEGETQYF. The genes are TRBV20-1 and TRBJ2-5; 7 positions agree with TRBD2. Looked up from germline, CDR1 is DFQATT and CDR2 is SNEGSKA (reference sequence). This CDR3 has 12 amino acids. V shed 3 bases and J 5 bases; nucleotides not matched to a gene: 3.

This clonotype came up many times. The chain employs TRBV4-3 and TRBJ2-1, with 11 nucleotides matching TRBD1. This CDR3 contains 16 residues. Trimming took 4 bases from V and 9 from J; bases not matched to a gene: 11. Per the germline V gene, CDR1 is LGHNA and CDR2 is YSLEER. The CDR3 sequence: CASSPQDRGLWGEQFF. CDR3 bases: TGCGCCAGCAGCCCACAGGACAGGGGGCTATGGGGTGAGCAGTTCTTC.

This clonotype was counted ten times or more. The genes are TRBV28 and TRBJ2-3, with D uncertain. Germline CDR1 is MDHEN and CDR2 is SYDVKM. V gave up 5 bases and J gave up 2 bases, with 17 bases separating them. This CDR3 is built from 16 residues. The CDR3 DNA is TGTGCCAGCAGTCCCACCAAAGTTTACTCCACAGATACGCAGTATTTT. Translation: CASSPTKVYSTDTQYF.

This chain links TRBV5-5 with TRBJ2-5; maybe TRBD2 (6 bases). CDR3 length equals 13 residues. Germline assignment: CDR1 SGHKS and CDR2 YYEKEE (reference sequence). Between the trimmed V and J ends, which lost 9 bases and 3 bases, there was a span of 15 bases. The CDR3 spells CATGRWREETQYF. As DNA, the CDR3 is TGTGCCACCGGACGGTGGAGGGAAGAGACCCAGTACTTC. Using reference TRBV5-5 and TRBJ2-5 for the parts outside the CDR3, the full variable domain is DAGVTQSPTHLIKTRGQQVTLRCSPISGHKSVSWYQQVLGQGPQFIFQYYEKEERGRGNFPDRFSARQFPNYSSELNVNALLLGDSALYLCATGRWREETQYFGPGTRLLVL.